These 12 T cell receptor beta chains originate from one sample sequenced in a study of blood T cell repertoires in COVID-19. Clones were sequenced by immunoSEQ multiplex PCR, and TCRdb holds only the in-frame ones, with some missing. The table includes under 140,000 clones, roughly nine tenths detected once. The sample was peripheral blood. These receptors were obtained from a human donor in a cohort sampled during active COVID-19.

V gene TRBV7-9 combines with J gene TRBJ1-2; D call uncertain. Germline CDR1 reads SEHNR; CDR2 reads FQNEAQ (reference sequence). The CDR3 extends over 16 amino acids. V was clipped by 1 base and J by 2 bases, with 14 bases between them. The CDR3 spells CASSLVGGRSNYGYTF. CDR3 coding DNA: TGTGCCAGCAGCTTAGTGGGTGGGAGATCCAACTATGGCTACACCTTC.

Only a few counts were recorded for this clone. The chain couples TRBV6-5 to TRBJ2-5; 7 nucleotides line up with TRBD2. The V and J ends lost 6 bases and 5 bases, in that order; junction bases with no gene match: 6. In germline, CDR1 is MNHEY, CDR2 SVGAGI. The length of the CDR3 is 13 residues. The DNA for the CDR3 is TGTGCCAGCAGGCAGCGGGGTGGGGAGACCCAGTACTTC. Its protein is CASRQRGGETQYF.

This chain uses TRBV2 with TRBJ1-5; 10 nucleotides align to TRBD1. The CDR3 covers 15 residues. J lost 5 bases, V lost 5 bases, and 6 bases had no gene match. Germline loops: CDR1 SNHLY, CDR2 FYNNEI. The CDR3 DNA reads TGTGCCAGCAGTCTCGACAGGGGGCTGGATCAGCCCCAGCATTTT. It encodes CASSLDRGLDQPQHF.

The gene calls are TRBV7-6 and TRBJ2-3, with a possible D match to TRBD2 (6 bases). The V and J ends lost 6 bases and 5 bases respectively, with 21 bases between them. Germline V gene lookup returns CDR1 SGHVS and CDR2 FNYEAQ. The CDR3 is made up of 16 amino acids. CDR3 protein: CASSRTPFGEVDTQYF. In DNA, the CDR3 is TGTGCCAGCAGTCGGACCCCTTTCGGGGAGGTAGATACGCAGTATTTT.

The J gene is TRBJ2-7, the V gene TRBV5-1; unclear D gene. Trimming stripped 0 bases from V and 0 bases from J, with 7 bases between. Germline V CDR1 and CDR2: SGHRS, YFSETQ. The CDR3 totals 14 residues. The CDR3 sequence is CASSLGAGSYEQYF. Here the CDR3 DNA reads TGCGCCAGCAGCTTGGGGGCAGGCTCCTACGAGCAGTACTTC.

This clone was detected once. V usage is TRBV27 and J usage is TRBJ2-3; D ambiguous. The V and J ends lost 5 bases and 2 bases respectively, with 5 bases between them. This CDR3 has 12 amino acids. Germline V gene data show CDR1 as MNHEY and CDR2 as SMNVEV (reference sequence). The CDR3 coding sequence is TGTGCCAGCAGTAGAGCCACAGATACGCAGTATTTT. Its translation: CASSRATDTQYF.

This clone has just one count. This chain joins TRBV14 and TRBJ2-5, with 7 bases lining up with TRBD1. CDR3 length: 17 residues. Germline values: CDR1 SGHDN, CDR2 FVKESK. Unmatched junction bases numbered 10, after V lost 1 base and J lost 2 bases. The CDR3 sequence: CASSQGRGGPAQETQYF. Here the CDR3 DNA reads TGTGCCAGCAGCCAAGGACGAGGGGGCCCTGCTCAAGAGACCCAGTACTTC. Together with reference TRBV14 and TRBJ2-5, the CDR3 gives the full variable domain: EAGVTQFPSHSVIEKGQTVTLRCDPISGHDNLYWYRRVMGKEIKFLLHFVKESKQDESGMPNNRFLAERTGGTYSTLKVQPAELEDSGVYFCASSQGRGGPAQETQYFGPGTRLLVL.

This clone was found a few times. The chain has TRBV5-1 and TRBJ2-1, with a weak D call TRBD2 (7 bases). This CDR3 comprises 17 residues. CDR1 and CDR2 from the germline V gene are SGHRS and YFSETQ. V was clipped by 2 bases and J by 4 bases, with 19 bases between them. CDR3 coding DNA: TGCGCCAGCAGCTTCGCCGAGCAGGGAGGGGGGTACAATGAGCAGTTCTTC. This translates into CASSFAEQGGGYNEQFF.

This rearrangement joins TRBV7-3 to TRBJ1-1; no clear D. With 1 base removed from V and 1 base from J, the gap between germline ends came to 4 bases. This CDR3 spans 13 amino acids. Germline V lookup: CDR1 SGHTA, CDR2 FQGTGA. CDR3 residues: CASSLRQNTEAFF. The DNA of the CDR3 is TGTGCCAGCAGCTTAAGACAGAACACTGAAGCTTTCTTT.

The chain links TRBV29-1 to TRBJ1-4; 7 nucleotides align to TRBD1. The CDR3 is 13 residues long. V was pared by 6 bases and J by 4 bases, with 5 bases of the junction left unmatched. Per the germline V gene, CDR1 is SQVTM and CDR2 is ANQGSEA. The CDR3 coding sequence is TGCAGCGTCGGGACAGATTATAATGAAAAACTGTTTTTT. It is translated as CSVGTDYNEKLFF.

The chain is built from TRBV30 and TRBJ1-1; D is ambiguous. CDR3 size: 14 residues. Germline V gene sequence: CDR1 GTSNPN, CDR2 SVGIG (reference sequence). The germline V and J ends were trimmed by 0 bases and 4 bases, with 12 bases remaining between them. The CDR3 region is CAWSVRGVSTEAFF. The CDR3, as DNA: TGTGCCTGGAGTGTACGGGGAGTTTCCACTGAAGCTTTCTTT.

V usage is TRBV2 and J usage is TRBJ2-7, with D maybe TRBD1 (6 bases). Germline V gene data show CDR1 as SNHLY and CDR2 as FYNNEI. This CDR3 region has 13 residues. The V end was cut by 7 bases, the J end by 11 bases, with 21 bases between. This chain's CDR3 is CASKTGISGAEYF. In nucleotides, the CDR3 is TGTGCCAGCAAGACAGGTATAAGTGGGGCGGAGTACTTC. The variable domain in full, with the rest retrieved from reference TRBV2 and TRBJ2-7, is EPEVTQTPSHQVTQMGQEVILRCVPISNHLYFYWYRQILGQKVEFLVSFYNNEISEKSEIFDDQFSVERPDGSNFTLKIRSTKLEDSAMYFCASKTGISGAEYFGPGTRLTVT.